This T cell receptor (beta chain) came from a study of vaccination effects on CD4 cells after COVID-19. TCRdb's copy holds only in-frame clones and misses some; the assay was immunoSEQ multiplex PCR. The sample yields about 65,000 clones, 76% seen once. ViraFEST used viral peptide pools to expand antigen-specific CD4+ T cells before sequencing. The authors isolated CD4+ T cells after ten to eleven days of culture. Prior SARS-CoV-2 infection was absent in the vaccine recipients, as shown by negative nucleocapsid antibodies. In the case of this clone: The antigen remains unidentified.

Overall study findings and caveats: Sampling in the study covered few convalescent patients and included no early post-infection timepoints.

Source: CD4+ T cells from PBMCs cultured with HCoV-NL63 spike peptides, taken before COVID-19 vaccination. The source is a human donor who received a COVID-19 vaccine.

The DNA for the CDR3 is TGTGCCAGCGCACCCGGGACAGGGTCTACTCAGCCCCAGCATTTT. It codes for CASAPGTGSTQPQHF. The V and J genes are TRBV6-5 and TRBJ1-5; TRBD1 agrees at 9 bases. The CDR3 is made up of 15 amino acids. CDR1 is MNHEY and CDR2 is SVGAGI in the germline V gene. V lost 8 bases and J lost 6; bases outside the gene matches: 11.